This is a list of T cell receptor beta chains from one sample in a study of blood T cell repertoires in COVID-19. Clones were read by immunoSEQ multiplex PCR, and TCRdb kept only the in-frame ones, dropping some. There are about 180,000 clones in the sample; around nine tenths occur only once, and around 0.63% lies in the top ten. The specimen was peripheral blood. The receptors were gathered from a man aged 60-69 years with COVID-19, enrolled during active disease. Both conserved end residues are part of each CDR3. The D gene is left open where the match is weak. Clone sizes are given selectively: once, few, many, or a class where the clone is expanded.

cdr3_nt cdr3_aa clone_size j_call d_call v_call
TGCAGTGCTGAACAGATCTACGAGCAGTACTTC CSAEQIYEQYF NA TRBJ2-7 NA TRBV20-1
TGTGCCAGCAGCACGGGACAGGGCTATAATTCACCCCTCCACTTT CASSTGQGYNSPLHF NA TRBJ1-6 TRBD1 TRBV5-8
TGTGCCAGTAGTAACAGGGTCGTTAGTGAAAAACTGTTTTTT CASSNRVVSEKLFF NA TRBJ1-4 NA TRBV19
TGTGCCATCAGGGGGACAGGGGGCAATCAGCCCCAGCATTTT CAIRGTGGNQPQHF few TRBJ1-5 TRBD1 TRBV10-3
TGTGCCAGCAGCTTACAGGGGGAAGGCACTGAAGCTTTCTTT CASSLQGEGTEAFF NA TRBJ1-1 TRBD1 TRBV7-9
TGCAGCGCCGGGAGGGCCGGGGAGCTGTTTTTT CSAGRAGELFF NA TRBJ2-2 TRBD2 TRBV29-1
TGTGCCAGCAGCTTGCCTAAAACCTCCGGGACAGGGAATGAAAAACTGTTTTTT CASSLPKTSGTGNEKLFF NA TRBJ1-4 TRBD1 TRBV7-8
TGCGCCAGCAGCTTGTACCCAGGGCTTTGGGATGGCTACACCTTC CASSLYPGLWDGYTF NA TRBJ1-2 NA TRBV5-1
TGTGCCAGCAGCTCCGACAGGGTGGGCAATCAGCCCCAGCATTTT CASSSDRVGNQPQHF once TRBJ1-5 TRBD1 TRBV7-2
TGTGCCAGCACTAGCGTCGGACAGGGGAGAAACACCATATATTTT CASTSVGQGRNTIYF NA TRBJ1-3 TRBD1 TRBV6-5
TGTGCCAGTAGTGTACCGGGTGCCAGAAGATCGGATACGCAGTATTTT CASSVPGARRSDTQYF NA TRBJ2-3 NA TRBV19
TGTGCCAGCAGTTTTCGAGACAGGGGGCTCTACGAGCAGTACTTC CASSFRDRGLYEQYF NA TRBJ2-7 TRBD1 TRBV27
TGTGCCTGGAGTGCCCCCACAGGGAGTTCACCCCTCCACTTT CAWSAPTGSSPLHF NA TRBJ1-6 NA TRBV30
TGTGCCAGCAGCCTTCGGACAGGGGGCACCGGGGAGCTGTTTTTT CASSLRTGGTGELFF NA TRBJ2-2 TRBD1 TRBV7-2
TGTGCCACCAGTGATATGATTCCGGGACAGATATACAATGAGCAGTTCTTC CATSDMIPGQIYNEQFF NA TRBJ2-1 TRBD1 TRBV24-1
TGTGCCAGCAGTTACTCTACAGGGAGCGATCAGCCCCAGCATTTT CASSYSTGSDQPQHF NA TRBJ1-5 NA TRBV6-5
TGTGCCAGCAAACCCCAGGCTGCTTTTGGAAACACCATATATTTT CASKPQAAFGNTIYF NA TRBJ1-3 NA TRBV2
TGCGCCAGCAGCTCCCAGGGGAACACTGAAGCTTTCTTT CASSSQGNTEAFF NA TRBJ1-1 NA TRBV5-1
TGTGCCAGCAGCCAAGATCTTCAGGGACAGTCCTACAATGAGCAGTTCTTC CASSQDLQGQSYNEQFF few TRBJ2-1 TRBD1 TRBV4-2
TGTGCCAGCAGTTTATTTATCGCCGGGGAGCTGTTTTTT CASSLFIAGELFF NA TRBJ2-2 NA TRBV27
TGCAGCGGGGGTACTTTGGACGAGCAGTACTTC CSGGTLDEQYF NA TRBJ2-7 NA TRBV29-1
TGTGCCAGCAGCCGGACCTCTGGGGCGGGGGGGCGTGAGACCCAGTACTTC CASSRTSGAGGRETQYF NA TRBJ2-5 TRBD2 TRBV7-2
TGTGCCAGCAGCTTTCTCCCCTACGAGCAGTACTTC CASSFLPYEQYF NA TRBJ2-7 NA TRBV11-3
TGTGCCAGCAGCACAGTGTTGAGACAGACTGACAATGAGCAGTTCTTC CASSTVLRQTDNEQFF NA TRBJ2-1 NA TRBV21-1
TGTGCCGAATCCGAGGTCTTGGGCAATCAGCCCCAGCATTTT CAESEVLGNQPQHF NA TRBJ1-5 NA TRBV28
TGTGCCAGCAGCACAAGGACAGGGGGCGATCAGCCCCAGCATTTT CASSTRTGGDQPQHF NA TRBJ1-5 TRBD1 TRBV7-2
TGTGCTAGTGGTTTGGTAGCAGGGGTCACCGGGGAGCTGTTTTTT CASGLVAGVTGELFF NA TRBJ2-2 NA TRBV12-5
TGTGCCAGCAGCACTAGGACCTTTGGCTACACCTTC CASSTRTFGYTF NA TRBJ1-2 NA TRBV7-9
TGTGCCAGCTCACCAAGTTTCCTACAGGATGAGCAGTTCTTC CASSPSFLQDEQFF NA TRBJ2-1 NA TRBV18
TGTGCCAGCAGTCACAGGGATCTAGCCAAAAACATTCAGTACTTC CASSHRDLAKNIQYF NA TRBJ2-4 NA TRBV6-2/TRBV6-3
TGTGCCAGCAGCTTGGGGGGAGCCACAGATACGCAGTATTTT CASSLGGATDTQYF NA TRBJ2-3 NA TRBV5-4
TGTGCCAGCAGCACCGACAGGGTTGGAACTGAAGCTTTCTTT CASSTDRVGTEAFF few TRBJ1-1 TRBD1 TRBV5-6
TGCGCCAGCAGCTGGGGGGACCTAGCGGGAGGCCAAGAGACCCAGTACTTC CASSWGDLAGGQETQYF once TRBJ2-5 TRBD2 TRBV5-1
TGCGCCAGCAGCCAACACGAGACAGGGGGCGAGGTAGCTTTCTTT CASSQHETGGEVAFF few TRBJ1-1 TRBD1 TRBV4-3
TGCGCCAGCAGCTACAGCGGATCAACTAATGAAAAACTGTTTTTT CASSYSGSTNEKLFF NA TRBJ1-4 NA TRBV5-1
TGTGCCAGCACCACGCGGGGGGGGCTAGTCTATGGCTACACCTTC CASTTRGGLVYGYTF NA TRBJ1-2 NA TRBV5-4
TGTGCCAGCAGTGACAGGGGGCACTATGGCTACACCTTC CASSDRGHYGYTF NA TRBJ1-2 TRBD1 TRBV2
TGTGCCAGCAGTGCCCCCGGGGGAAATCAGCCCCAGCATTTT CASSAPGGNQPQHF NA TRBJ1-5 NA TRBV25-1
TGTGCCAGTAGTAGCCCAGGGGCTCCTTCCTACGAGCAGTACTTC CASSSPGAPSYEQYF NA TRBJ2-7 NA TRBV19
TGTGCCAGCAGCGCCGGCCCCACTAGCGGGAGGAATGAGCAGTTCTTC CASSAGPTSGRNEQFF NA TRBJ2-1 TRBD2 TRBV7-6
TGTGCCAGCAGTTCGAGGAGTTCGGGAGGTTGGTTCTTC CASSSRSSGGWFF NA TRBJ2-1 TRBD2 TRBV12-3/TRBV12-4
TGTGCCAGCAGCTCCGCTAGCCTCCTAATCGGGAAGACCCAGTACTTC CASSSASLLIGKTQYF NA TRBJ2-5 NA TRBV7-8
TGTGCCAGCAGCTTAAGGGACAGGGGGAACGTTATGAATGAGCAGTTCTTC CASSLRDRGNVMNEQFF NA TRBJ2-1 TRBD1 TRBV7-8
TGTGCCAGCAGCTTAGAGCTGGGGCCCTACGAGCAGTACTTC CASSLELGPYEQYF few TRBJ2-7 NA TRBV7-8
TGTGCCAGCAGTCCCCGGGATTATGGCTACACCTTC CASSPRDYGYTF NA TRBJ1-2 NA TRBV12-3/TRBV12-4
TGTGCCAGTAGTATTGGACCTCCGGGACAGGGACCCTATGAGCAGTTCTTC CASSIGPPGQGPYEQFF once TRBJ2-1 TRBD1 TRBV19
TGTGCCAGCAGCGTAGGCACAGGAGAGACCCAGTACTTC CASSVGTGETQYF NA TRBJ2-5 NA TRBV9
TGTGCCAGCAGCTTAGGGGTTGTGAATCAGCCCCAGCATTTT CASSLGVVNQPQHF NA TRBJ1-5 NA TRBV5-6